A selection of T cell receptor beta chains follows, all from one sample in a study of blood T cells in healthy people across ages. TCRdb re-called the 5' RACE reads with MiXCR, one entry per CDR3 protein. The table lists around 1.5 million distinct CDR3 sequences, roughly 30% of them singletons. Sequencing used blood. These receptors all stem from a woman in her twenties or thirties in good health. The CDR3 runs from the conserved cysteine through the conserved F or W. A D gene is named only where the DNA matches it firmly. A row's size may be missing; if present it is once, few, many or a size class.

d_call j_call v_call cdr3_length clone_size cdr3_nt cdr3_aa
. TRBJ2-7 TRBV4-1 11 many TGCGCCAGCAGCCAAGTCCGGACGTCGTACTTC CASSQVRTSYF
. TRBJ2-7 TRBV20-1 13 few TGCAGTGCTAGATCCCGAAGCCACTACGAGCAGTACTTC CSARSRSHYEQYF
. TRBJ1-1 TRBV7-6 15 few TGTGCCAGCAGCTTAGATAGGGACGGACTTCCTGAAGCTTTCTTT CASSLDRDGLPEAFF
. TRBJ2-7 TRBV5-1 16 . TGCGCCAGCAGCTTCAGTTACCCTAGTGGAGGCTACGAGCAGTACTTC CASSFSYPSGGYEQYF
. TRBJ1-1 TRBV20-1 13 . TGCAGTGCCCCGGATAGGGGGGGGACTGAAGCTTTCTTT CSAPDRGGTEAFF
. TRBJ1-5 TRBV2 15 . TGTGCCAGCAGGAAACAGGGAAATCTTGATCAGCCCCAGCATTTT CASRKQGNLDQPQHF
TRBD2 TRBJ2-1 TRBV7-6 16 . TGTGCCAGCAGCATTCAAGCGGGAGCGGCCTACAATGAGCAGTTCTTC CASSIQAGAAYNEQFF
. TRBJ2-5 TRBV20-1 18 . TGCAGTGCTAGAGATCTCTCGGCTGGCGGGACGATTGCAGAGACCCAGTACTTC CSARDLSAGGTIAETQYF
. TRBJ2-7 TRBV3-1 13 few TGTGCCAGCAGTCGAGGGCCTATTAACGAGCAGTACTTC CASSRGPINEQYF
. TRBJ2-7 TRBV15 12 many TGTGCCACCAGCAGTACAGGAAACGAGCAGTACTTC CATSSTGNEQYF
. TRBJ2-7 TRBV7-9 15 . TGTGCCAGCAGCTTAGAGGGGGGTTCGGTCTACGAGCAGTACTTC CASSLEGGSVYEQYF
. TRBJ1-3 TRBV28 15 . TGTGCCAGCAGTCTACCCCAGGGGTTCGGAAACACCATATATTTT CASSLPQGFGNTIYF
. TRBJ2-5 TRBV3-1 12 . TGTGCCGGCAGCCTTACCCAAGAGACCCAGTACTTC CAGSLTQETQYF
. TRBJ1-2 TRBV11-2 14 few TGTGCCAGCAGCTTTTCTCTGGTCCTGGCGGGCTACACCTTC CASSFSLVLAGYTF
TRBD1 TRBJ1-4 TRBV30 17 . TGTGCCTGGAGAATACAGGGGCGAGCAGGATTCGGGGAAAAACTGTTTTTT CAWRIQGRAGFGEKLFF
. TRBJ2-5 TRBV2 15 . TGTGCCAGCAGTGCGGGGTTGTGGGGCGAAGAGACCCAGTACTTC CASSAGLWGEETQYF
. TRBJ2-1 TRBV24-1 15 . TGTGCCACCAGTGAACCTGGACCGAAGCACGGGGAGCAGTTCTTC CATSEPGPKHGEQFF
. TRBJ1-2 TRBV4-3 14 . TGCGCCAGCAGCCAAGAAAGGCTTAACTATGGCTACACCTTC CASSQERLNYGYTF
TRBD1 TRBJ2-5 TRBV27 16 few TGTGCCAGCAGTTCGCACCCTGGACAGGGTAAAGAGACCCAGTACTTC CASSSHPGQGKETQYF
TRBD2 TRBJ2-1 TRBV29-1 13 few TGCAGCGTTGTAGCGGGAGGCCACAATGAGCAGTTCTTC CSVVAGGHNEQFF
. TRBJ2-1 TRBV3-1 15 . TGTGCCAGCAGCCCCCCATGGCAGGGCGCCAATGAGCAGTTCTTC CASSPPWQGANEQFF
. TRBJ2-1 TRBV20-1 15 . TGCAGTGCTAGATCGACAGCGAATCTCTACAATGAGCAGTTCTTC CSARSTANLYNEQFF
TRBD2 TRBJ2-1 TRBV7-9 18 . TGTGCCAGCAGCCCCCCGGGACTAGCGGGAGTGATGTACAATGAGCAGTTCTTC CASSPPGLAGVMYNEQFF
. TRBJ2-5 TRBV10-2 13 . TGCGCCAGCACCTTGTCCGGCGGTGAGACCCAGTACTTC CASTLSGGETQYF